The 29 T cell receptor beta chains in this list originate from one sample, sequenced in a study of cytotoxic CD8 clonotypes in ibrutinib-treated CLL. The protocol was immunoSEQ multiplex PCR, while the TCRdb copy is restricted to in-frame clones and leaves out a portion. This sample carries roughly 50,000 clones, around 52% of them seen once, and the ten largest clones take roughly a quarter. Source: PBMCs, taken after 24 months of ibrutinib treatment. These receptors were obtained from a human donor with chronic lymphocytic leukemia.

This clone has a count of ten or more. The chain is built from TRBV5-1 and TRBJ2-4; tentatively, D is TRBD2 (7 bases). This CDR3 is built from 14 residues. CDR1 SGHRS and CDR2 YFSETQ come from the germline V gene. V lost 7 bases and J 7 bases, leaving 18 bases between the germline ends. The CDR3 protein is CASRGDTLPNIQYF. CDR3 bases: TGCGCCAGCCGGGGGGACACCCTCCCCAACATTCAGTACTTC.

This chain connects TRBV25-1 to TRBJ1-6; D unclear. V lost 1 base to trimming and J lost 1 base, with 8 bases between them. Germline V gives CDR1 MGHDK, CDR2 SYGVNS. This CDR3 comprises 16 residues. The CDR3 nucleotides are TGTGCCAGCAGTGAATCGGTGGCGTCCTATAATTCACCCCTCCACTTT. Residues: CASSESVASYNSPLHF.

The chain recombines TRBV10-3 with TRBJ1-2; unclear D gene. Germline CDR1 is ENHRY and CDR2 is SYGVKD. V was pared by 7 bases and J by 7 bases, with 16 bases between. CDR3 length: 13 amino acids. The CDR3 DNA follows: TGTGCCATCACGGTCGATGGGGTGGGTGGCTACACCTTC. Amino acid sequence: CAITVDGVGGYTF.

This chain uses TRBV9 with TRBJ2-5, with D perhaps assigned TRBD1 or TRBD2 (6 bases each). The germline CDR1 and CDR2 sequences are SGDLS and YYNGEE. The CDR3 sequence is 16 residues long. V was clipped by 0 bases and J by 2 bases, with 14 bases between them. Written as DNA, the CDR3 is TGTGCCAGCAGCGTAGGAGGAGGGGGACGGCAAGAGACCCAGTACTTC. It translates to CASSVGGGGRQETQYF.

The chain is built from TRBV20-1 and TRBJ2-7, with TRBD1 as a possible D gene (6 bases). Trimming pared 5 bases from V and 5 bases from J, leaving 10 bases between. The CDR3 length is 11 residues. Germline V gene lookup returns CDR1 DFQATT and CDR2 SNEGSKA (reference sequence). The CDR3: CSALYRDEQYF. The CDR3 DNA is TGCAGTGCTCTCTACAGGGACGAGCAGTACTTC.

V and J are TRBV11-2 and TRBJ1-6; 8 bases agree with TRBD1. Germline V gene sequence: CDR1 SGHAT, CDR2 FQNNGV. V lost 5 bases, J lost 9 bases, and 6 bases stayed unmatched. The CDR3 has 14 residues. This chain's CDR3 is CASSLGQAASPLHF. The CDR3 DNA follows: TGTGCCAGCAGCCTGGGACAGGCAGCTTCACCCCTCCACTTT.

This clone was detected only a few times. The genes are TRBV6-1 and TRBJ2-7; 8 nucleotides agree with TRBD2. Per germline, CDR1 MNHNS and CDR2 SASEGT. CDR3 length: 13 amino acids. Trimming at V came to 6 bases and at J to 0 bases, leaving 1 base not matched to a gene. CDR3 sequence reads: CASRSGSSYEQYF. CDR3 bases: TGTGCCAGCAGGAGCGGGAGCTCCTACGAGCAGTACTTC.

In this sample, this clone turned up once. This chain connects TRBV29-1 to TRBJ1-2; no firm D call. V gave up 2 bases and J gave up 1 base, with 8 bases separating them. This CDR3 spans 13 amino acids. Germline CDR1 SQVTM, CDR2 ANQGSEA. DNA for the CDR3: TGCAGCGTTGAAAGCGAGATTAACTATGGCTACACCTTC. Residues: CSVESEINYGYTF.

This clone came up once. This chain joins TRBV5-1 and TRBJ2-1; no clear D gene. The CDR3 runs 16 residues. The V and J ends lost 0 bases and 0 bases respectively, with 10 bases between them. Per the germline V gene, CDR1 is SGHRS and CDR2 is YFSETQ. The CDR3 DNA sequence: TGCGCCAGCAGCTTGGGGCTTACCAGCTCCTACAATGAGCAGTTCTTC. This translates into CASSLGLTSSYNEQFF.

This chain uses TRBV7-8 with TRBJ2-4; TRBD1 is a possible D gene (6 bases). There are 17 residues in the CDR3. V was cut by 1 base and J by 0 bases, with 13 bases left in between. From germline, CDR1 is SGHVS and CDR2 FQNEAQ. CDR3 amino acids: CASSLGGPGLAKNIQYF. In DNA form, the CDR3 reads TGTGCCAGCAGCTTAGGGGGGCCCGGGTTAGCCAAAAACATTCAGTACTTC. The variable domain in full, completed from reference TRBV7-8 and TRBJ2-4, reads GAGVSQSPRYKVAKRGQDVALRCDPISGHVSLFWYQQALGQGPEFLTYFQNEAQLDKSGLPSDRFFAERPEGSVSTLKIQRTQQEDSAVYLCASSLGGPGLAKNIQYFGAGTRLSVL.

This clone was counted only a few times. V gene TRBV6-1 combines with J gene TRBJ2-7; unclear D gene. CDR1 is MNHNS, CDR2 SASEGT, per germline. Deletions cut 3 bases from V and 2 bases from J, with 11 bases between. The CDR3 sequence is 14 residues long. DNA of the CDR3: TGTGCCAGCAGTGACCGGGCCTTAACCTACGAGCAGTACTTC. Translated, it gives CASSDRALTYEQYF.

There are many counts of this clone. This sequence joins TRBV5-5 and TRBJ2-1; no clear D. Per the germline V gene, CDR1 is SGHKS and CDR2 is YYEKEE (reference sequence). This CDR3 region has 16 residues. Trimming stripped 2 bases from V and 4 bases from J, with 16 bases between. The chain's CDR3 is CASSLISKASYNEQFF. For the CDR3, the DNA is TGTGCCAGCAGCTTAATCTCCAAGGCCTCTTACAATGAGCAGTTCTTC. Supplemented by reference TRBV5-5 and TRBJ2-1, the full variable domain reads DAGVTQSPTHLIKTRGQQVTLRCSPISGHKSVSWYQQVLGQGPQFIFQYYEKEERGRGNFPDRFSARQFPNYSSELNVNALLLGDSALYLCASSLISKASYNEQFFGPGTRLTVL.

CDR3 residues: CASSFRNTIYF. The CDR3 DNA reads TGTGCCAGCAGTTTCCGAAACACCATATATTTT. This sequence joins TRBV6-5 and TRBJ1-3; no firm D call. V was shortened by 4 bases and J by 5 bases, with 3 bases between the two germline ends. This CDR3 has 11 amino acids. The germline gives CDR1 MNHEY, CDR2 SVGAGI.

This clone has only a few counts. The chain is built from TRBV7-6 and TRBJ2-7; 7 positions agree with TRBD2. Germline V lookup: CDR1 SGHVS, CDR2 FNYEAQ. V was pared by 4 bases and J by 3 bases, with 12 bases of the junction left unmatched. The CDR3 totals 16 residues. The CDR3 region is CASSSPTSAGIYEQYF. The DNA of the CDR3 is TGTGCCAGCAGCTCCCCGACATCAGCGGGGATCTACGAGCAGTACTTC. Drawing the rest from reference TRBV7-6 and TRBJ2-7, the complete variable domain is GAGVSQSPRYKVTKRGQDVALRCDPISGHVSLYWYRQALGQGPEFLTYFNYEAQQDKSGLPNDRFSAERPEGSISTLTIQRTEQRDSAMYRCASSSPTSAGIYEQYFGPGTRLTVT.

There are many counts of this clone. The chain couples TRBV10-3 to TRBJ1-5, with unresolved D. V was shortened by 3 bases and J by 7 bases, with 19 bases between the two germline ends. Germline V gene data show CDR1 as ENHRY and CDR2 as SYGVKD. The CDR3 is 16 residues long. CDR3 DNA sequence: TGTGCCATCAGTGACGTCAGGCCCAGACGCGGCCAGCCCCAGCATTTT. This sequence encodes CAISDVRPRRGQPQHF.

This clone has a count of ten or more. The chain links TRBV10-3 to TRBJ1-2; 9 nucleotides line up with TRBD1. Germline trimming cut 2 bases from V and 4 bases from J; bases unmatched to any gene: 5. Germline V lookup: CDR1 ENHRY, CDR2 SYGVKD. The CDR3 length is 15 residues. The CDR3 protein is CAISEGTGPIYGYTF. The CDR3 DNA reads TGTGCCATCAGTGAGGGGACAGGGCCCATCTATGGCTACACCTTC.

Only one count was recorded for this clone. This chain joins TRBV10-3 and TRBJ2-5, with 9 bases matching TRBD1. This CDR3 has 16 amino acids. CDR1 ENHRY and CDR2 SYGVKD come from the germline V gene. The V gene end was trimmed by 1 base and the J gene end by 2 bases; junction bases not matched to a gene: 5. The CDR3 sequence: CAISELTGGPQETQYF. The DNA for the CDR3 is TGTGCCATCAGTGAGTTAACAGGGGGCCCACAAGAGACCCAGTACTTC.

This clone has more than one count but fewer than ten. The J gene is TRBJ2-2, the V gene TRBV5-1, with a weak D call TRBD2 (6 bases). V lost 1 base and J 4 bases, leaving 11 bases between the germline ends. Germline V lookup: CDR1 SGHRS, CDR2 YFSETQ. CDR3 length equals 15 residues. CDR3 nucleotides: TGCGCCAGCAGCTTGACCGGGACTGTCACCGGGGAGCTGTTTTTT. It is translated as CASSLTGTVTGELFF.

The chain uses TRBV7-9 and TRBJ1-1; 7 positions agree with TRBD1. This CDR3 region has 13 residues. Germline values: CDR1 SEHNR, CDR2 FQNEAQ (reference sequence). After removal of 5 bases from V and 7 bases from J, the junction contained 7 bases not matched to a gene. The chain's CDR3 is CASSPQGEGEAFF. The CDR3 DNA reads TGTGCCAGCAGCCCGCAGGGGGAGGGTGAAGCTTTCTTT.

Concerning this clone: One end of the junction fails to match germline, which may point to a read error. The same CDR3 is also encoded by other DNA sequences in this sample. The J gene is TRBJ1-2, the V gene TRBV2; tentative D call: TRBD1 (5 bases). The CDR3 spans 13 residues. Germline lookup yields CDR1 SNHLY and CDR2 FYNNEI. The CDR3 here is CASNETPQGGYTF. The DNA for the CDR3 is TGTGCCAGCAACGAGACCCCCCAGGGCGGCTACACCTTT.

The sample holds a few counts of this clone. The chain has TRBV10-1 and TRBJ2-7, with a weak D call TRBD1 (6 bases). CDR3 length: 16 amino acids. Germline V CDR1 and CDR2: WNHNN, SYGVQD (reference sequence). Trimming took off 6 bases at V and 0 bases at J, with 18 bases between the two ends. CDR3 region: CASSAGQSRFSYEQYF. The DNA of the CDR3 is TGCGCCAGCAGCGCTGGACAGTCCCGCTTCTCCTACGAGCAGTACTTC.

The chain combines TRBV5-1 with TRBJ2-3; 8 positions match TRBD2. CDR3 length: 14 residues. Germline CDR1 SGHRS, CDR2 YFSETQ. With V trimmed by 4 bases and J by 4 bases, 5 bases remained unmatched. As DNA, the CDR3 is TGCGCCAGCAGCCCCCGGGGGGGGGCAGATACGCAGTATTTT. Amino acids: CASSPRGGADTQYF.

The chain employs TRBV6-5 and TRBJ1-4; weak D call: TRBD1 (5 bases). The V end was cut by 2 bases, the J end by 7 bases, with 11 bases between. The CDR3 contains 14 residues. Germline values: CDR1 MNHEY, CDR2 SVGAGI. CDR3 nucleotides: TGTGCCAGCAGTTACAGGGGCCCGGGTGAAAAACTGTTTTTT. Translating gives CASSYRGPGEKLFF.

The chain couples TRBV6-5 to TRBJ2-1; 7 positions match TRBD2. The CDR3 runs to 15 residues. The trim removed 6 bases at V and 4 bases at J, leaving 9 bases unmatched. Germline V lookup: CDR1 MNHEY, CDR2 SVGAGI. CDR3 sequence: CASSPTSSQYNEQFF. As DNA, the CDR3 is TGTGCCAGCAGCCCGACTAGCTCCCAATACAATGAGCAGTTCTTC.

This rearrangement joins TRBV6-1 to TRBJ2-5; 9 bases match TRBD1. The CDR3 has 14 residues. Germline V gene lookup returns CDR1 MNHNS and CDR2 SASEGT. V lost 5 bases, J lost 5 bases, and 6 bases stayed unmatched. CDR3 nucleotide sequence: TGTGCCAGCAGTAAACTGACAGGGGGGGAGACCCAGTACTTC. Translating gives CASSKLTGGETQYF.

The chain combines TRBV5-4 with TRBJ2-5; the match to TRBD2 covers 9 bases. Trimming cost V 4 bases and J 1 base; bases outside gene matches: 8. Germline V gene lookup returns CDR1 SGHNT and CDR2 YYREEE (reference sequence). The CDR3 sequence is 16 residues long. This chain's CDR3 is CASSQEAGGLQETQYF. DNA of the CDR3: TGTGCCAGCAGCCAAGAGGCGGGGGGGCTCCAAGAGACCCAGTACTTC.

The rearrangement joins TRBV7-9 to TRBJ2-7, with D tentatively TRBD1 or TRBD2 (5 bases each). Trimming pared 5 bases from V and 9 bases from J, leaving 17 bases between. The CDR3 loop spans 13 amino acids. Germline assignment: CDR1 SEHNR and CDR2 FQNEAQ (reference sequence). CDR3 sequence reads: CASSRPADQGQYF. CDR3 in DNA: TGTGCCAGCAGCCGTCCAGCGGACCAGGGGCAGTACTTC.

The V gene is TRBV19, the J gene TRBJ1-1; D is perhaps TRBD1 (6 bases). The CDR3 is 15 residues long. With 5 bases removed from V and 4 bases from J, the gap between germline ends came to 17 bases. Germline-derived CDR1 and CDR2 are LNHDA and SQIVND (reference sequence). This CDR3 is CASSRRTAGSTEAFF. In nucleotides, the CDR3 is TGTGCCAGTAGTCGGCGGACAGCGGGAAGCACTGAAGCTTTCTTT.

This chain connects TRBV5-4 to TRBJ2-5; 7 nucleotides agree with TRBD1. The length of the CDR3 is 17 residues. Germline-derived CDR1 and CDR2 are SGHNT and YYREEE (reference sequence). The trim removed 0 bases at V and 0 bases at J, leaving 8 bases unmatched. CDR3 protein: CASSLATTGLYQETQYF. The CDR3 nucleotides read TGTGCCAGCAGCTTGGCTACGACAGGGCTCTACCAAGAGACCCAGTACTTC.